This paragraph reports one TCR beta chain. The data stem from a study of blood T cell repertoires in COVID-19. The method was immunoSEQ multiplex PCR; TCRdb's version includes in-frame clones alone and lacks a portion of them. Among around 270,000 clones listed, under 85% were seen once. CDR3 length: 17 amino acids. With 1 base removed from V and 0 bases from J, the gap between germline ends came to 15 bases. Germline CDR1 reads SGHDN; CDR2 reads FVKESK. V and J are TRBV14 and TRBJ1-1; weak D call: TRBD1 (6 bases). Sequences were obtained from peripheral blood. The receptor was isolated from a human donor with COVID-19, enrolled during active disease. The donor label of this sample is uncertain. Here the CDR3 reads CASSQGGRTPMNTEAFF. In nucleotides, the CDR3 is TGTGCCAGCAGCCAAGGGGGGCGTACTCCAATGAACACTGAAGCTTTCTTT.